These 14 T cell receptor beta chains share one sample of origin, sequenced in a study of blood T cell repertoires in COVID-19. Libraries were prepared by immunoSEQ multiplex PCR; TCRdb keeps only in-frame clonotypes and omits some of them. The data hold hundreds of thousands of clones, with approximately 90% observed a single time. Sequenced material: peripheral blood. These TCRs come from a woman between 50 and 59 years old with COVID-19, enrolled during active disease.

The rearrangement uses TRBV19 and TRBJ1-1, with a possible D match to TRBD1 (6 bases). Per the germline V gene, CDR1 is LNHDA and CDR2 is SQIVND (reference sequence). The length of the CDR3 is 14 residues. Trimming left V 3 bases short and J 3 bases short, with 11 bases between. Here the CDR3 DNA reads TGTGCCAGTAGTATGATAACAGGGCACACTGAAGCTTTCTTT. Amino acid sequence: CASSMITGHTEAFF.

The rearrangement joins TRBV7-3 to TRBJ1-1, with a possible D match to TRBD1 (6 bases). This CDR3 region has 15 residues. Trimming took off 1 base at V and 1 base at J, with 10 bases between the two ends. Germline CDR1 and CDR2: SGHTA and FQGTGA. The CDR3 is CASSLSPTGNTEAFF. CDR3 DNA sequence: TGTGCCAGCAGCTTAAGCCCGACAGGGAACACTGAAGCTTTCTTT.

V is TRBV6-1 and J is TRBJ2-7, with D perhaps matching TRBD1 (6 bases). In germline, CDR1 is MNHNS, CDR2 SASEGT. V shed 3 bases and J shed 3 bases, with 15 bases lying between them. The CDR3 covers 15 residues. The CDR3 nucleotides read TGTGCCAGCAGTGACGACAGGCCGAAATTCTACGAGCAGTACTTC. Protein: CASSDDRPKFYEQYF.

The genes are TRBV7-8 and TRBJ1-1; D might be TRBD1 (6 bases). Germline V gene lookup returns CDR1 SGHVS and CDR2 FQNEAQ. V was pared by 7 bases and J by 1 base, with 10 bases between. The CDR3 has 13 residues. The CDR3 DNA is TGTGCCAGCACACAACAGGGGAACACTGAAGCTTTCTTT. This gives the protein CASTQQGNTEAFF.

CDR3 loop: CASSVGGQGTTEAFF. The CDR3 region has the DNA TGTGCCAGCAGCGTAGGGGGACAGGGGACCACTGAAGCTTTCTTT. The gene calls are TRBV7-9 and TRBJ1-1; TRBD1 agrees at 10 bases. Germline V lookup: CDR1 SEHNR, CDR2 FQNEAQ (reference sequence). Trimming cost V 5 bases and J 4 bases; bases outside gene matches: 7. The CDR3 totals 15 residues.

This clone has more than one count but fewer than ten. This CDR3 is also generated by other DNA sequences in the sample. Written as DNA, the CDR3 is TGTGCCAGCAGTTTATCAGGGAACACTGAAGCTTTCTTT. It translates to CASSLSGNTEAFF. The chain combines TRBV12-3 or TRBV12-4 with TRBJ1-1; D ambiguous. V lost 2 bases and J lost 1, with 5 bases in between. This CDR3 contains 13 residues.

This clone was recorded only once. J is TRBJ2-3 and V is TRBV7-3; D not resolved. Trimming removed 4 bases from V and 2 bases from J, with 7 bases in between. The CDR3 is made up of 13 amino acids. Germline CDR1 reads SGHTA; CDR2 reads FQGTGA. The CDR3, as DNA: TGTGCCAGCAGCTCTACGAACACAGATACGCAGTATTTT. As protein: CASSSTNTDTQYF.

This clone was counted a few times. The gene calls are TRBV10-1 and TRBJ2-3; maybe TRBD1 (5 bases). The germline CDR1 and CDR2 sequences are WNHNN and SYGVQD (reference sequence). Trimming took off 0 bases at V and 1 base at J, with 5 bases between the two ends. The CDR3 consists of 14 residues. The CDR3, as DNA: TGCGCCAGCAGTGAGTCACAGGGCACAGATACGCAGTATTTT. Protein product: CASSESQGTDTQYF.

This clone has just one count. This same CDR3 is encoded by further DNA sequences in the sample. The gene calls are TRBV5-1 and TRBJ2-7, with D possibly being TRBD2 (6 bases). Germline V lookup: CDR1 SGHRS, CDR2 YFSETQ. V lost 0 bases to trimming and J lost 6 bases, with 10 bases between them. This CDR3 comprises 13 residues. The CDR3 spells CASSLAGGSEQYF. CDR3 nucleotides: TGCGCCAGCAGCTTGGCCGGAGGGTCCGAGCAGTACTTC.

The V call is TRBV3-1 (or the pseudogene TRBV3-2), the J call TRBJ1-2; the D gene is possibly TRBD1 (5 bases). The CDR3 has 13 residues. Germline CDR1 and CDR2: LGHDT and YNNKEL (reference sequence). Trimming took off 5 bases at V and 4 bases at J, with 11 bases between the two ends. In DNA, the CDR3 is TGTGCCAGCAGCGCCCAGGGATCCTATGGCTACACCTTC. Its translation is CASSAQGSYGYTF.

The chain has TRBV5-6 and TRBJ1-2, with a weak D call TRBD1 (5 bases). Germline V gene lookup returns CDR1 SGHDT and CDR2 YYEEEE. V lost 2 bases and J 7 bases, leaving 9 bases between the germline ends. This CDR3 is built from 12 residues. The DNA for the CDR3 is TGTGCCAGCAGCTTAGGGGCCGGTGGCTACACCTTC. Its protein product is CASSLGAGGYTF.

The gene calls are TRBV5-8 and TRBJ2-1; 10 positions match TRBD2. J was trimmed by 2 bases and V by 0 bases; bases with no gene match: 5. The CDR3 has 17 amino acids. Germline loops: CDR1 SGHTS, CDR2 YDEGEE. The CDR3 DNA sequence: TGTGCCAGCAGCTTGGGTTTTAGCGGGGGGCCCTACAATGAGCAGTTCTTC. Its protein product is CASSLGFSGGPYNEQFF.

The chain is built from TRBV6-6 and TRBJ2-5; D might be TRBD1 (6 bases). The CDR3 extends over 14 amino acids. V dropped 4 bases and J dropped 5 bases, with 14 bases sitting between them. The germline V gene encodes CDR1 MNHNY and CDR2 SVGAGI (reference sequence). The CDR3 DNA is TGTGCCAGCAGTTCCCAAACAGGGAAGGAGACCCAGTACTTC. Encoded protein: CASSSQTGKETQYF.

This chain links TRBV11-3 with TRBJ1-1, with 10 bases fitting TRBD1. There are 14 residues in the CDR3. V lost 5 bases and J lost 4; bases outside the gene matches: 4. Germline assignment: CDR1 SGHNT and CDR2 YENEEA. The chain's CDR3 is CASSAGQGSTEAFF. The CDR3 DNA reads TGTGCCAGCAGCGCGGGACAGGGGAGCACTGAAGCTTTCTTT.